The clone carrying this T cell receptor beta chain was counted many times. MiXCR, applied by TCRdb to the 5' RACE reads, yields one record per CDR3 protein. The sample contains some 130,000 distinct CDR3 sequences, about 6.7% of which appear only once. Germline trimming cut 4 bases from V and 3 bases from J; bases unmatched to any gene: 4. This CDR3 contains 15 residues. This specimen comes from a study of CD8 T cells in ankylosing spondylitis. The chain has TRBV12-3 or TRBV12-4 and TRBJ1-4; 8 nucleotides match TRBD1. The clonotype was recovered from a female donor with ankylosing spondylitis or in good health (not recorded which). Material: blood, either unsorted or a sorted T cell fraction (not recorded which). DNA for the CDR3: TGTGCCAGCAGTTACGGACAGGGTTCTAATGAAAAACTGTTTTTT. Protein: CASSYGQGSNEKLFF.